Each of the 20 T cell receptor beta chains below was sequenced from the same sample in a study of blood T cell repertoires in COVID-19. TCRdb's copy holds only in-frame clones and misses some; the assay was immunoSEQ multiplex PCR. Of some 520,000 clones listed, 89% were seen once; the top ten hold 0.8% to 0.9%. Specimen: peripheral blood. The receptor source for this set is a man between 18 and 35 years old with COVID-19, enrolled during active disease.

This clone was seen just once. J is TRBJ2-1 and V is TRBV5-1; D might be TRBD2 (5 bases). The CDR3 sequence is 16 residues long. The V and J ends lost 2 bases and 1 base respectively, with 13 bases between them. CDR1 and CDR2 (germline): SGHRS, YFSETQ. The CDR3 here is CASSFVSVESYNEQFF. Written as DNA, the CDR3 is TGCGCCAGCAGCTTTGTTAGCGTAGAATCCTACAATGAGCAGTTCTTC.

J is TRBJ1-2 and V is TRBV27; D gene uncertain. Between the trimmed V and J ends, which lost 4 bases and 7 bases, there was a span of 13 bases. The CDR3 consists of 13 residues. CDR1 MNHEY and CDR2 SMNVEV come from the germline V gene (reference sequence). This CDR3 reads CASSSPAEGGYTF. The CDR3 region has the DNA TGTGCCAGCAGTTCCCCGGCGGAGGGTGGCTACACCTTC.

The V gene is TRBV5-1, the J gene TRBJ2-6, with a tentative D call TRBD1 (5 bases). V was pared by 6 bases and J by 2 bases, with 12 bases between. The CDR3 has 15 amino acids. Germline CDR1 is SGHRS and CDR2 is YFSETQ. CDR3 sequence reads: CASMVGLPGANVLTF. The DNA of the CDR3 is TGCGCCAGCATGGTGGGGCTCCCTGGGGCCAACGTCCTGACTTTC.

V and J are TRBV4-2 and TRBJ2-3, with D unresolved. V was trimmed by 1 base and J by 0 bases, leaving 11 bases between them. Looked up from germline, CDR1 is LGHNA and CDR2 is YNFKEQ. The CDR3 runs to 16 residues. This CDR3 reads CASSQVSQVSTDTQYF. The CDR3 DNA reads TGTGCCAGCAGCCAAGTGTCACAAGTTAGCACAGATACGCAGTATTTT.

The genes are TRBV5-1 and TRBJ1-6, with D possibly being TRBD1 (6 bases). This CDR3 region has 15 residues. Germline V gene data show CDR1 as SGHRS and CDR2 as YFSETQ. Trimming took 6 bases from V and 5 from J, leaving 15 bases between them. CDR3 sequence: CASKRTDLNNSPLHF. CDR3 coding DNA: TGCGCCAGCAAGCGGACAGACTTAAATAATTCACCCCTCCACTTT.

The chain carries TRBV7-9 and TRBJ2-3; D uncertain. The CDR3 covers 15 residues. With 4 bases removed from V and 3 bases from J, the gap between germline ends came to 14 bases. From germline, CDR1 is SEHNR and CDR2 FQNEAQ (reference sequence). The CDR3 DNA sequence: TGTGCCAGCAGCTCGACCCGACTCGGAACAGATACGCAGTATTTT. Its translation: CASSSTRLGTDTQYF.

The chain uses TRBV11-2 and TRBJ2-1; 9 nucleotides align to TRBD1. CDR3 length: 15 amino acids. Germline values: CDR1 SGHAT, CDR2 FQNNGV. Unmatched junction bases numbered 7, after V lost 4 bases and J lost 6 bases. The CDR3 sequence is CASSSPGQGVNEQFF. The CDR3 DNA is TGTGCCAGCAGCTCCCCGGGACAGGGAGTCAATGAGCAGTTCTTC.

V and J are TRBV21-1 and TRBJ2-7; the DNA was not used to check the table's D call, TRBD1. TRBV21-1 is described as a pseudogene. The CDR3 is 15 amino acids. The CDR3 sequence is CASSIKDHRAYEQYF. The DNA for the CDR3 is TGTGCCAGCAGCATAAAGGATCACAGGGCGTACGAGCAGTACTTC.

The V gene is TRBV7-9, the J gene TRBJ1-1, with a possible D match to TRBD1 (6 bases). The germline V gene encodes CDR1 SEHNR and CDR2 FQNEAQ (reference sequence). The CDR3 is 15 amino acids. The ends were cut back, 1 base at V and 0 bases at J, with 9 bases in the middle. The CDR3 region has the DNA TGTGCCAGCAGCTTAGTCCGGACAGTGAACACTGAAGCTTTCTTT. It yields the protein CASSLVRTVNTEAFF.

The J gene is TRBJ2-2, the V gene TRBV6-5, with D unclear. There are 12 residues in the CDR3. V dropped 4 bases and J dropped 3 bases, with 3 bases sitting between them. Germline V CDR1 and CDR2: MNHEY, SVGAGI. The DNA of the CDR3 is TGTGCCAGCAGTTCCTACACCGGGGAGCTGTTTTTT. Translating it yields CASSSYTGELFF.

V is TRBV9 and J is TRBJ2-1; D is unclear. V gave up 1 base and J gave up 0 bases, with 11 bases separating them. Germline V CDR1 and CDR2: SGDLS, YYNGEE. This CDR3 region has 16 residues. The CDR3 bases are TGTGCCAGCAGCGTAAGTGCCGGTTACTCCTACAATGAGCAGTTCTTC. Protein product: CASSVSAGYSYNEQFF.

The rearrangement uses TRBV7-3 and TRBJ1-1; 7 nucleotides agree with TRBD1. With 6 bases clipped from V and 10 bases from J, the junction kept 14 bases outside the gene matches. This CDR3 is 14 amino acids long. CDR1 and CDR2 (germline): SGHTA, FQGTGA. CDR3 nucleotides: TGTGCCAGCAGTTCCCGAGGGGGCCAAGGAGGAGCTTTCTTT. Protein product: CASSSRGGQGGAFF.

This chain uses TRBV7-9 with TRBJ2-7; D may be TRBD1 (6 bases). Trimming left V 5 bases short and J 4 bases short, with 12 bases between. Germline assignment: CDR1 SEHNR and CDR2 FQNEAQ (reference sequence). The length of the CDR3 is 13 residues. In DNA form, the CDR3 reads TGTGCCAGCAGCCATCCAGGGGCGTACGAGCAGTACTTC. Protein sequence: CASSHPGAYEQYF.

This chain connects TRBV27 to TRBJ2-7; 7 nucleotides match TRBD1. The CDR3 contains 15 residues. Losses at the gene ends were 3 bases for V and 2 bases for J; bases not matched to a gene: 7. Germline V lookup: CDR1 MNHEY, CDR2 SMNVEV (reference sequence). The CDR3 DNA is TGTGCCAGCAGTTTGAGGGACAGAGCGACCTACGAGCAGTACTTC. Protein sequence: CASSLRDRATYEQYF.

The chain has TRBV19 and TRBJ2-5; TRBD2 aligns across 11 bases. The CDR3 is made up of 16 amino acids. After removal of 5 bases from V and 2 bases from J, the junction contained 7 bases not matched to a gene. CDR1 and CDR2 (germline): LNHDA, SQIVND (reference sequence). The CDR3 sequence: CASSGTGLAVQETQYF. CDR3 DNA sequence: TGTGCCAGTAGTGGAACGGGACTAGCGGTACAAGAGACCCAGTACTTC.

The chain uses TRBV6-5 and TRBJ2-2, with a tentative D call TRBD1 (6 bases). This CDR3 has 15 residues. Trimming stripped 4 bases from V and 0 bases from J, with 9 bases between. CDR1 and CDR2 (germline): MNHEY, SVGAGI. CDR3 coding DNA: TGTGCCAGCAGTTCCGGACAGACGAACACCGGGGAGCTGTTTTTT. This translates into CASSSGQTNTGELFF.

This sequence joins TRBV5-1 and TRBJ2-3; perhaps TRBD1 as D (6 bases). The germline V gene has CDR1 SGHRS and CDR2 YFSETQ. Trimming removed 8 bases from V and 3 bases from J, with 13 bases in between. The CDR3 has 13 amino acids. The CDR3 loop is CASTGTGTDTQYF. CDR3 DNA: TGCGCCAGTACAGGGACGGGGACAGATACGCAGTATTTT.

This clone was observed a few times. The rearrangement joins TRBV7-9 to TRBJ1-1; TRBD1 is a possible D gene (5 bases). The CDR3 has 12 residues. From germline, CDR1 is SEHNR and CDR2 FQNEAQ (reference sequence). The V and J ends lost 5 bases and 7 bases respectively, with 11 bases between them. This chain's CDR3 is CASSQVDSEAFF. In DNA, the CDR3 is TGTGCCAGCAGCCAGGTAGACAGTGAAGCTTTCTTT.

The chain uses TRBV5-1 and TRBJ2-2; the match to TRBD2 covers 8 bases. This CDR3 region has 16 residues. Germline CDR1 SGHRS, CDR2 YFSETQ. J gave up 3 bases and V 1 base, and 5 bases lay outside the gene matches. As DNA, the CDR3 is TGCGCCAGCAGCTTGCGCCCAGCGGGGGACACCGGGGAGCTGTTTTTT. Its translation: CASSLRPAGDTGELFF.

V is TRBV6-6 and J is TRBJ1-6, with 8 bases matching TRBD1. Germline V gene sequence: CDR1 MNHNY, CDR2 SVGAGI (reference sequence). The V and J ends lost 5 bases and 0 bases, in that order; junction bases with no gene match: 6. This CDR3 has 17 amino acids. Here the CDR3 DNA reads TGTGCCAGCAGTCCTCAGGGGGCCCTCTCCTATAATTCACCCCTCCACTTT. Translation gives CASSPQGALSYNSPLHF.